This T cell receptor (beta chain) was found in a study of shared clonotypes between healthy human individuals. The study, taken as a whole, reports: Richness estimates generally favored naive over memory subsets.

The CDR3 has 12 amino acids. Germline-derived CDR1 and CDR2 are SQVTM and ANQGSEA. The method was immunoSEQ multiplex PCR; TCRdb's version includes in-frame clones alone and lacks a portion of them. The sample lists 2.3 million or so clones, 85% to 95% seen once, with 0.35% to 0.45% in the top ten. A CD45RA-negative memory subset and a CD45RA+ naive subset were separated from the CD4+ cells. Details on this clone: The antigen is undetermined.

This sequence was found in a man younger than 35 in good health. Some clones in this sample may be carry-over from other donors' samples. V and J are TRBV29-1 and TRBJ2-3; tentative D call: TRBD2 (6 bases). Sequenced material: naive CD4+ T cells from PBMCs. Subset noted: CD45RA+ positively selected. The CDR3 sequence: CTYRRGTDTQYF. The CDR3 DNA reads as TGCACCTACCGCCGGGGGACAGATACGCAGTATTTT.